This TCR beta chain stems from a study of cytomegalovirus exposure and HLA in healthy donors. Study-wide results and limits: Rare sequences made up most TCRs, while some public TCRs were found in many donors. According to a later analysis, most TCR beta chains associated with CMV appeared HLA-restricted.

This PCR relied on a set of 60 Vbeta primers and 13 Jbeta primers. Libraries were prepared by immunoSEQ multiplex PCR; TCRdb keeps only in-frame clonotypes and omits some of them. The table shows approximately 290,000 clones, with roughly 80% occurring only once. Donors consisted of healthy bone marrow donors. Though nominally healthy at sampling, donors likely had unrecorded immune exposures. As to this clone: Its antigen is not known.

The germline CDR1 and CDR2 sequences are SGHTA and FQGTGA. This CDR3 has 19 amino acids. V gave up 3 bases and J gave up 5 bases; unmatched junction bases: 19. The TCR originated in a girl aged 2 to 9 in good health and CMV-seronegative. The sample consisted of PBMCs. This chain links TRBV7-3 with TRBJ2-3; 8 bases are shared with TRBD2. CDR3 residues: CASSFTGGGGLAFRDTQYF. CDR3 DNA sequence: TGTGCCAGCAGCTTCACCGGGGGAGGCGGACTAGCCTTTAGAGATACGCAGTATTTT.